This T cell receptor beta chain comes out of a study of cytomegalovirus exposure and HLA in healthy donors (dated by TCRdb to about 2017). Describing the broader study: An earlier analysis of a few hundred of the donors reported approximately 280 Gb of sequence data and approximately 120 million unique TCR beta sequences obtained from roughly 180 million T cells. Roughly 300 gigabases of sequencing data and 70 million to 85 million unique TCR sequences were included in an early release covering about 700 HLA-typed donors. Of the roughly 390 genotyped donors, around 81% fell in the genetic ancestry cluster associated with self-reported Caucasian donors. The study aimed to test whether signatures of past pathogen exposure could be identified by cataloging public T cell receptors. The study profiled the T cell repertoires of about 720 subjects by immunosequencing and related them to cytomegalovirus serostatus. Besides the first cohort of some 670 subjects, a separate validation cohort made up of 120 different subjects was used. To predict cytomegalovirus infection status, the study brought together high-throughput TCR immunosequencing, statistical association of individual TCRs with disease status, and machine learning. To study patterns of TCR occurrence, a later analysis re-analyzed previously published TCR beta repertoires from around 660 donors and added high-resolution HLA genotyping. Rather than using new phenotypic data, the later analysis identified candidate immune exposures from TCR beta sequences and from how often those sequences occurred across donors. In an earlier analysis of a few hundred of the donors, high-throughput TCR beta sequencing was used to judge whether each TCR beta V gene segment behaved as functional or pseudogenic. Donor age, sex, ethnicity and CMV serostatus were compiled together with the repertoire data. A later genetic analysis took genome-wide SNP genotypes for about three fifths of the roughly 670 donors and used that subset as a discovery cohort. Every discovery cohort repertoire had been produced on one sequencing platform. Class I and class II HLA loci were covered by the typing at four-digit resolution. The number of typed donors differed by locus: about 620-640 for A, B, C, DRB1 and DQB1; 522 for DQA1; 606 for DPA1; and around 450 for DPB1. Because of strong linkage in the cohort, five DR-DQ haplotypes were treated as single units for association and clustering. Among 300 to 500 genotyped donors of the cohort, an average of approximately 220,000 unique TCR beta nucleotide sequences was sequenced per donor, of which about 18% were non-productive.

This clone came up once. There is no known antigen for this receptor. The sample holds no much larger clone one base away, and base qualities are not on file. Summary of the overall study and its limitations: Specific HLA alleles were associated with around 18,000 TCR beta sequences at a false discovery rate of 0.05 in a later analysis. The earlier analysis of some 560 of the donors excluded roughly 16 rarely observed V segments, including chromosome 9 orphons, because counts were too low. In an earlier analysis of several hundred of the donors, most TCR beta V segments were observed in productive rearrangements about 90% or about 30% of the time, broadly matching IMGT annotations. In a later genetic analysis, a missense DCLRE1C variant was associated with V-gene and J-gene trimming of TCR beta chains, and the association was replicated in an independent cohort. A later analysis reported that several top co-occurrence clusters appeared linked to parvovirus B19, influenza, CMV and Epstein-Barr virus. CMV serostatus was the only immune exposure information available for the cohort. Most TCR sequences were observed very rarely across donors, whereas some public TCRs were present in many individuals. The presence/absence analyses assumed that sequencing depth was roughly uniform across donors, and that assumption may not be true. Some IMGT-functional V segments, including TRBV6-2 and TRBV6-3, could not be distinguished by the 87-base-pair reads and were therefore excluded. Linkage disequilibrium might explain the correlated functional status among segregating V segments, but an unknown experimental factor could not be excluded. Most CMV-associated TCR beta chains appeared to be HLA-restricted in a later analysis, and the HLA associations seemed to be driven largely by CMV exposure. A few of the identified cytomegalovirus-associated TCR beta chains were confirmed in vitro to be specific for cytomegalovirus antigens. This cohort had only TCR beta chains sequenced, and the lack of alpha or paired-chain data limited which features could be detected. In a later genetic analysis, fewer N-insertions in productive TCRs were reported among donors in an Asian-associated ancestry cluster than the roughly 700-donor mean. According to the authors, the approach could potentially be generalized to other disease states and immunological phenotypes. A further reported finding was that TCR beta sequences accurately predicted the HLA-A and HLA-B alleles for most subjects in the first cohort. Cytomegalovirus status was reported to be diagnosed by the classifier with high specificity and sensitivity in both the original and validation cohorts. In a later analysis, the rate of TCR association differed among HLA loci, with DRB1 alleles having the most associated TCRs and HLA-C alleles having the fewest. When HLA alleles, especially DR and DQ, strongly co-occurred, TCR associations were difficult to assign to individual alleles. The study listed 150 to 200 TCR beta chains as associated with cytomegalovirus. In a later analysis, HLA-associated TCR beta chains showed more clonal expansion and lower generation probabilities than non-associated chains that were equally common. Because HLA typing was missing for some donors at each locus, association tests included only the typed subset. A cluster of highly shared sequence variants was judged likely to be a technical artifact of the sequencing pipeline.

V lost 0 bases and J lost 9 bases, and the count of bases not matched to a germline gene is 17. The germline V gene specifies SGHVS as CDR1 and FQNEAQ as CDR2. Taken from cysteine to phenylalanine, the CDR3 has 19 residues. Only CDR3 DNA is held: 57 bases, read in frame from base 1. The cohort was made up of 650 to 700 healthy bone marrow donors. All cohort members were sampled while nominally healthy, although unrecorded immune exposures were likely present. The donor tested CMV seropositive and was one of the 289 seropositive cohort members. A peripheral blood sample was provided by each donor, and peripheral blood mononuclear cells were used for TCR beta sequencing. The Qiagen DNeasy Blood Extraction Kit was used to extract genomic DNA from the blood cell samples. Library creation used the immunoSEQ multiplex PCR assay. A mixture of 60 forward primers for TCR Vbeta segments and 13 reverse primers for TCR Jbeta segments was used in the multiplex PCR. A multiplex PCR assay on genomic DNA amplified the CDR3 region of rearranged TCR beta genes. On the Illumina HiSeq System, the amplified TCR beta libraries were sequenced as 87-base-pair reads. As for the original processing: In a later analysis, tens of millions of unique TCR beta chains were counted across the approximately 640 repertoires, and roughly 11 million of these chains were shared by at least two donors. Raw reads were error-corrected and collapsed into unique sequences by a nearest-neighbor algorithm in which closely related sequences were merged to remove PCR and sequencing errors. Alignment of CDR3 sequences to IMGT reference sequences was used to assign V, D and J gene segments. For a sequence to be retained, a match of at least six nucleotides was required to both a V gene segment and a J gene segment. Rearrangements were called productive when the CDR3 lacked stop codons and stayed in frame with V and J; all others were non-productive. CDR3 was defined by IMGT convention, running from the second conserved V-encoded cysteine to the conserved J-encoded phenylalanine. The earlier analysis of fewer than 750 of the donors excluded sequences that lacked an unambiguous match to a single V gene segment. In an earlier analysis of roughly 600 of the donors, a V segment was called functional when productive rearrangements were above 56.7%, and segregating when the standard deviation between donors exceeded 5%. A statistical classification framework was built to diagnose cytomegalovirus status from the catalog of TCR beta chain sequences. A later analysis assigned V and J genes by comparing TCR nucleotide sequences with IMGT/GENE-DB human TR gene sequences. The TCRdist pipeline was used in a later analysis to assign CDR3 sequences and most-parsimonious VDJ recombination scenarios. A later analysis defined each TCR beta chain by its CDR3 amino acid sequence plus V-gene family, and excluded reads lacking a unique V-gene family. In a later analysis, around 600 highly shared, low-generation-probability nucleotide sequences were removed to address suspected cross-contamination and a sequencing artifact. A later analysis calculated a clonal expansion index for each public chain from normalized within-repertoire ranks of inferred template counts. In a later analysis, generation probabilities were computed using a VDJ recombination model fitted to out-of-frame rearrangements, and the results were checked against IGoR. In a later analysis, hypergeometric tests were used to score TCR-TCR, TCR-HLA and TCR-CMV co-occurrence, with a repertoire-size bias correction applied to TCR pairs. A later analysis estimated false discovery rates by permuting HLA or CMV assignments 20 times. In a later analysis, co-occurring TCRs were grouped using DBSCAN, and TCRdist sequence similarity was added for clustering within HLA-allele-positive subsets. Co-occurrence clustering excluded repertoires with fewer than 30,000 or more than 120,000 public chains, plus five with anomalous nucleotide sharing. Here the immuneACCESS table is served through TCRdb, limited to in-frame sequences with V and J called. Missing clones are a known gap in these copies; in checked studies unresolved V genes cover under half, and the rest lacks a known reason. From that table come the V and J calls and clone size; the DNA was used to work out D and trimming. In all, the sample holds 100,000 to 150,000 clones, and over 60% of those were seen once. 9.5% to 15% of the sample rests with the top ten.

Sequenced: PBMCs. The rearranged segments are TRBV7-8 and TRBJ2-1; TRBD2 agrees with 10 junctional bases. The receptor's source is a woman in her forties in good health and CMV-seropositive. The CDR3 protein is CASSLALINSGRRSPEQFF. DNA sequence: TGTGCCAGCAGCTTAGCCCTAATTAATAGCGGGAGGAGGTCCCCTGAGCAGTTCTTC.